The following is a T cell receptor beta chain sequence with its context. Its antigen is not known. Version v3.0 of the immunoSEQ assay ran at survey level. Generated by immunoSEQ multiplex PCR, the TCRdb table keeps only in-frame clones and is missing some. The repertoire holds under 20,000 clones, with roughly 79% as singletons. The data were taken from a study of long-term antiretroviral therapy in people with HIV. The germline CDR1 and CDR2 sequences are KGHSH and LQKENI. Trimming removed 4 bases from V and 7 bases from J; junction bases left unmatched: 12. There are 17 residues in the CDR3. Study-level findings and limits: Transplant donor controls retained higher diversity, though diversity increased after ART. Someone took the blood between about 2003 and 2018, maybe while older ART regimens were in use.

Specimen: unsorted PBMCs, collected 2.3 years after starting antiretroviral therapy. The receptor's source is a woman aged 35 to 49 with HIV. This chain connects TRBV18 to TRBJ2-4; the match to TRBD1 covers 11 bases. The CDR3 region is CASSRTHTGTGGNIQYF. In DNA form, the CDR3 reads TGTGCCAGCTCACGGACACACACCGGGACAGGGGGGAACATTCAGTACTTC.